This is a list of T cell receptor beta chains from one sample in a study of blood T cell repertoires in COVID-19. The table came from immunoSEQ multiplex PCR; TCRdb's copy has only in-frame clones and leaves some out. The data contain 320,000 or so clones, roughly 90% of them seen just once; the ten biggest clones take up roughly 0.94%. The source material was PBMCs or T cells enriched from blood (not recorded which). The receptors were sampled from a woman in her 30s who had recovered from COVID-19. Both conserved end residues are part of each CDR3. The D gene is left open where the match is weak. The listing skips clone size in some rows; elsewhere it reads once, few, many or a size class.

clone size: NA
CDR3 length: 16
D gene: NA
J gene: TRBJ1-1
V gene: TRBV5-1
CDR3 DNA: TGCGCCAGCAGCTTGCAGGGGAGTAATGAAATCACTGAAGCTTTCTTT
CDR3 protein: CASSLQGSNEITEAFF

clone size: few
CDR3 length: 16
D gene: NA
J gene: TRBJ1-2
V gene: TRBV4-3
CDR3 DNA: TGCGCCAGCAGCCAAGAATATCTCCGGGACTCCTATGGCTACACCTTC
CDR3 protein: CASSQEYLRDSYGYTF

clone size: NA
CDR3 length: 14
D gene: TRBD1
J gene: TRBJ2-7
V gene: TRBV19
CDR3 DNA: TGTGCCAGTACCGATCCCGGACAGGGTAGCGAGCAGTACTTC
CDR3 protein: CASTDPGQGSEQYF

clone size: NA
CDR3 length: 13
D gene: NA
J gene: TRBJ2-1
V gene: TRBV7-9
CDR3 DNA: TGTGCCAGCAGCCCGCCAGAGGGAAATGAGCAGTTCTTC
CDR3 protein: CASSPPEGNEQFF

clone size: few
CDR3 length: 13
D gene: NA
J gene: TRBJ2-7
V gene: TRBV4-3
CDR3 DNA: TGCGCCAGCAGCCAAGCATCCGGGGACGAGCAGTACTTC
CDR3 protein: CASSQASGDEQYF

clone size: NA
CDR3 length: 17
D gene: NA
J gene: TRBJ1-3
V gene: TRBV7-9
CDR3 DNA: TGTGCCAGCAGCCGAGCTGGATGGACAGTCCCTGGAAACACCATATATTTT
CDR3 protein: CASSRAGWTVPGNTIYF

clone size: NA
CDR3 length: 14
D gene: NA
J gene: TRBJ1-1
V gene: TRBV20-1
CDR3 DNA: TGCAGTGCTAGTTCTAGGCTCGCGAACACTGAAGCTTTCTTT
CDR3 protein: CSASSRLANTEAFF

clone size: NA
CDR3 length: 16
D gene: TRBD2
J gene: TRBJ2-5
V gene: TRBV2
CDR3 DNA: TGTGCCAGCAGTGCCCGGTCGTGGGGGGGTCGAGAGACCCAGTACTTC
CDR3 protein: CASSARSWGGRETQYF

clone size: NA
CDR3 length: 14
D gene: NA
J gene: TRBJ2-1
V gene: TRBV27
CDR3 DNA: TGTGCCAGCAGTTTTGGCAGGGGCTGGGATGAGCAGTTCTTC
CDR3 protein: CASSFGRGWDEQFF

clone size: NA
CDR3 length: 17
D gene: TRBD1
J gene: TRBJ2-2
V gene: TRBV7-2
CDR3 DNA: TGTGCCAGCAGCCGTATCACCGGGACAGGGTTCACCGGGGAGCTGTTTTTT
CDR3 protein: CASSRITGTGFTGELFF

clone size: NA
CDR3 length: 15
D gene: TRBD2
J gene: TRBJ2-3
V gene: TRBV3-1/TRBV3-2
CDR3 DNA: TGTGCCAGCAGCCCGGGACTAGCGGGAGATGATACGCAGTATTTT
CDR3 protein: CASSPGLAGDDTQYF

clone size: NA
CDR3 length: 14
D gene: TRBD1
J gene: TRBJ2-7
V gene: TRBV4-1
CDR3 DNA: TGCGCCAGCAGCCAAGGTGGACAGGGCTACGAGCAGTACTTC
CDR3 protein: CASSQGGQGYEQYF

clone size: NA
CDR3 length: 12
D gene: NA
J gene: TRBJ1-2
V gene: TRBV6-2/TRBV6-3
CDR3 DNA: TGTGCCAGCAGTAAAAACAGGGTCGGCTACACCTTC
CDR3 protein: CASSKNRVGYTF

clone size: few
CDR3 length: 16
D gene: NA
J gene: TRBJ1-5
V gene: TRBV28
CDR3 DNA: TGTGCCAGCAGCCCCGGGGGGGGCTGGAGCAATCAGCCCCAGCATTTT
CDR3 protein: CASSPGGGWSNQPQHF

clone size: NA
CDR3 length: 13
D gene: TRBD1
J gene: TRBJ1-2
V gene: TRBV3-1/TRBV3-2
CDR3 DNA: TGTGCCAGCAGCCAAGGAGGGACAGAGTCCTACACCTTC
CDR3 protein: CASSQGGTESYTF

clone size: few
CDR3 length: 15
D gene: NA
J gene: TRBJ2-1
V gene: TRBV19
CDR3 DNA: TGTGCCAGTAGTAGAGCTGACAGCCACTACAATGAGCAGTTCTTC
CDR3 protein: CASSRADSHYNEQFF

clone size: NA
CDR3 length: 14
D gene: NA
J gene: TRBJ1-5
V gene: TRBV27
CDR3 DNA: TGTGCCAGCAGACAGGGACACTTCAATCAGCCCCAGCATTTT
CDR3 protein: CASRQGHFNQPQHF

clone size: NA
CDR3 length: 14
D gene: NA
J gene: TRBJ2-1
V gene: TRBV9
CDR3 DNA: TGTGCCAGCAGCGTAGTGCCCCAGAAGACAGGGCAGTTCTTC
CDR3 protein: CASSVVPQKTGQFF

clone size: few
CDR3 length: 15
D gene: NA
J gene: TRBJ1-5
V gene: TRBV25-1
CDR3 DNA: TGTGCCAGCAGTGGAAACGGCGGTAGCAATCAGCCCCAGCATTTT
CDR3 protein: CASSGNGGSNQPQHF

clone size: NA
CDR3 length: 14
D gene: NA
J gene: TRBJ1-5
V gene: TRBV6-2/TRBV6-3
CDR3 DNA: TGTGCCAGCAGTTGGAGACGGACTAATCAGCCCCAGCATTTT
CDR3 protein: CASSWRRTNQPQHF

clone size: NA
CDR3 length: 14
D gene: NA
J gene: TRBJ2-5
V gene: TRBV2
CDR3 DNA: TGTGCCAGCACCTATCAGGGCTCCATAGAGACCCAGTACTTC
CDR3 protein: CASTYQGSIETQYF

clone size: NA
CDR3 length: 14
D gene: NA
J gene: TRBJ2-7
V gene: TRBV27
CDR3 DNA: TGTGCCAGCAGTTTGGAAGGGGAACCCTACGAGCAGTACTTC
CDR3 protein: CASSLEGEPYEQYF

clone size: NA
CDR3 length: 15
D gene: TRBD1
J gene: TRBJ2-1
V gene: TRBV19
CDR3 DNA: TGTGCCAGTGGACAGGATCGGAGCTCCTACAATGAGCAGTTCTTC
CDR3 protein: CASGQDRSSYNEQFF

clone size: NA
CDR3 length: 13
D gene: NA
J gene: TRBJ1-5
V gene: TRBV3-1/TRBV3-2
CDR3 DNA: TGTGCCAGCAGCCAAGGACATTCTCAGCCCCAGCATTTT
CDR3 protein: CASSQGHSQPQHF

clone size: NA
CDR3 length: 13
D gene: NA
J gene: TRBJ2-7
V gene: TRBV28
CDR3 DNA: TGTGCCAGCAGTTTGTTAAACTCCTACGAGCAGTACTTC
CDR3 protein: CASSLLNSYEQYF

clone size: NA
CDR3 length: 13
D gene: TRBD1
J gene: TRBJ2-2
V gene: TRBV24-1
CDR3 DNA: TGTGCCACCGGGACAGAACCATCCGGGGAGCTGTTTTTT
CDR3 protein: CATGTEPSGELFF

clone size: NA
CDR3 length: 15
D gene: TRBD1
J gene: TRBJ2-7
V gene: TRBV25-1
CDR3 DNA: TGTGCCAGCAGTGTCGGGACAGGGGGAACCTACGAGCAGTACTTC
CDR3 protein: CASSVGTGGTYEQYF

clone size: once
CDR3 length: 19
D gene: NA
J gene: TRBJ1-5
V gene: TRBV18
CDR3 DNA: TGTGCCAGCTCACCACTAGGAGCAGGAGGGATGGGTAGCAATCAGCCCCAGCATTTT
CDR3 protein: CASSPLGAGGMGSNQPQHF

clone size: few
CDR3 length: 13
D gene: NA
J gene: TRBJ2-7
V gene: TRBV3-1/TRBV3-2
CDR3 DNA: TGTGCCAGCAGCCAGTGGGGCCTCTACGAGCAGTACTTC
CDR3 protein: CASSQWGLYEQYF

clone size: once
CDR3 length: 13
D gene: NA
J gene: TRBJ2-5
V gene: TRBV7-7
CDR3 DNA: TGTGCCAGCAGCTTGTCTTTGCAAGAGACCCAGTACTTC
CDR3 protein: CASSLSLQETQYF

clone size: NA
CDR3 length: 21
D gene: NA
J gene: TRBJ1-5
V gene: TRBV23-1
CDR3 DNA: TGCGCCAGCAGTCCCCCAAAACCTCGAGGGGTGGAGGGCGATAGCAATCAGCCCCAGCATTTT
CDR3 protein: CASSPPKPRGVEGDSNQPQHF

clone size: once
CDR3 length: 13
D gene: NA
J gene: TRBJ1-1
V gene: TRBV5-1
CDR3 DNA: TGCGCCAGCAGCGGGACACCGAACACTGAAGCTTTCTTT
CDR3 protein: CASSGTPNTEAFF

clone size: NA
CDR3 length: 15
D gene: NA
J gene: TRBJ2-3
V gene: TRBV7-2
CDR3 DNA: TGTGCCAGCAGCATTCAGGGGCAAGGCACAGATACGCAGTATTTT
CDR3 protein: CASSIQGQGTDTQYF

clone size: NA
CDR3 length: 14
D gene: TRBD1
J gene: TRBJ1-2
V gene: TRBV15
CDR3 DNA: TGTGCCACCAGCGCCTTGGAGGGGGCGCGGGGCTACACCTTC
CDR3 protein: CATSALEGARGYTF

clone size: NA
CDR3 length: 17
D gene: TRBD1
J gene: TRBJ1-3
V gene: TRBV4-1
CDR3 DNA: TGCGCCAGCAGCCCGTCCCGGGACAGGGACTTAGGAAACACCATATATTTT
CDR3 protein: CASSPSRDRDLGNTIYF

clone size: NA
CDR3 length: 13
D gene: TRBD2
J gene: TRBJ2-1
V gene: TRBV6-5
CDR3 DNA: TGTGCCAGTTCTAGCGGGGAGTGGGATGAGCAGTTCTTC
CDR3 protein: CASSSGEWDEQFF

clone size: NA
CDR3 length: 15
D gene: TRBD1
J gene: TRBJ1-1
V gene: TRBV7-2
CDR3 DNA: TGTGCCAGCAGCACGAGACAGGGGGCAGGCACTGAAGCTTTCTTT
CDR3 protein: CASSTRQGAGTEAFF

clone size: NA
CDR3 length: 16
D gene: NA
J gene: TRBJ2-5
V gene: TRBV25-1
CDR3 DNA: TGTGCCAGCAGTTTCCCACGTGGGGTTAGCGCGGAGACCCAGTACTTC
CDR3 protein: CASSFPRGVSAETQYF

clone size: NA
CDR3 length: 13
D gene: NA
J gene: TRBJ1-2
V gene: TRBV9
CDR3 DNA: TGTGCCAGCAGCGTAGAAGGAGGAGTTGGCTACACCTTC
CDR3 protein: CASSVEGGVGYTF

clone size: few
CDR3 length: 18
D gene: TRBD2
J gene: TRBJ2-2
V gene: TRBV2
CDR3 DNA: TGTGCCAGCAGTTCCGGGACTAGCCCCTCCAAGGGCACCGGGGAGCTGTTTTTT
CDR3 protein: CASSSGTSPSKGTGELFF

clone size: NA
CDR3 length: 15
D gene: TRBD1
J gene: TRBJ2-3
V gene: TRBV19
CDR3 DNA: TGTGCCAGTAGCGACAGGGAAGAAGAGACAGATACGCAGTATTTT
CDR3 protein: CASSDREEETDTQYF

clone size: NA
CDR3 length: 14
D gene: NA
J gene: TRBJ2-3
V gene: TRBV18
CDR3 DNA: TGTGCCAGCTCACGCGAAGAGCTCACAGATACGCAGTATTTT
CDR3 protein: CASSREELTDTQYF

clone size: NA
CDR3 length: 14
D gene: TRBD2
J gene: TRBJ2-1
V gene: TRBV3-1/TRBV3-2
CDR3 DNA: TGTGCCAGCACGCGGGGGGGCTATTCCGATGAGCAGTTCTTC
CDR3 protein: CASTRGGYSDEQFF

clone size: NA
CDR3 length: 13
D gene: NA
J gene: TRBJ1-2
V gene: TRBV6-2/TRBV6-3
CDR3 DNA: TGTGCCAGCAGCGGTGGTTGGCCTCATGGCTACACCTTC
CDR3 protein: CASSGGWPHGYTF

clone size: NA
CDR3 length: 14
D gene: NA
J gene: TRBJ2-7
V gene: TRBV6-5
CDR3 DNA: TGTGCCAGCAGTTACTCCCTAGCATCCTACGAGCAGTACTTC
CDR3 protein: CASSYSLASYEQYF

clone size: NA
CDR3 length: 13
D gene: NA
J gene: TRBJ1-5
V gene: TRBV5-3
CDR3 DNA: TGTGCCAGAAGCCGGGTGGGCAATCAGCCCCAGCATTTT
CDR3 protein: CARSRVGNQPQHF

clone size: NA
CDR3 length: 15
D gene: TRBD1
J gene: TRBJ1-5
V gene: TRBV18
CDR3 DNA: TGTGCCAGCTCACTCGGGACAGGGGGCAGGGAGCCCCAGCATTTT
CDR3 protein: CASSLGTGGREPQHF

clone size: NA
CDR3 length: 14
D gene: NA
J gene: TRBJ2-5
V gene: TRBV10-2
CDR3 DNA: TGCGCCAGCAGTTGGGGGGGGGCACAAGAGACCCAGTACTTC
CDR3 protein: CASSWGGAQETQYF

clone size: NA
CDR3 length: 14
D gene: NA
J gene: TRBJ2-5
V gene: TRBV12-5
CDR3 DNA: TGTGCTAGTGGTTTCCCGCCGCAAGAGGAGACCCAGTACTTC
CDR3 protein: CASGFPPQEETQYF

clone size: few
CDR3 length: 15
D gene: TRBD2
J gene: TRBJ2-1
V gene: TRBV6-4
CDR3 DNA: TGTGCCAGCAGTGAGACTAGCGGGCGATACAATGAGCAGTTCTTC
CDR3 protein: CASSETSGRYNEQFF

clone size: NA
CDR3 length: 16
D gene: NA
J gene: TRBJ2-1
V gene: TRBV9
CDR3 DNA: TGTGCCAGCAGCGTACTCGCGGGGACTTCCTACAATGAGCAGTTCTTC
CDR3 protein: CASSVLAGTSYNEQFF

clone size: NA
CDR3 length: 15
D gene: NA
J gene: TRBJ2-7
V gene: TRBV5-4
CDR3 DNA: TGTGCCAGCAGCTTGGGAGAGGGTATGTCCTACGAGCAGTACTTC
CDR3 protein: CASSLGEGMSYEQYF

clone size: NA
CDR3 length: 14
D gene: TRBD1
J gene: TRBJ1-5
V gene: TRBV28
CDR3 DNA: TGTGCCAGCAGTCCTGGGACAGGGAGACAGCCCCAGCATTTT
CDR3 protein: CASSPGTGRQPQHF

clone size: NA
CDR3 length: 13
D gene: NA
J gene: TRBJ1-6
V gene: TRBV11-3
CDR3 DNA: TGTGCCAGCAGCTTGAGGCAGCCTTCACCCCTCCACTTT
CDR3 protein: CASSLRQPSPLHF